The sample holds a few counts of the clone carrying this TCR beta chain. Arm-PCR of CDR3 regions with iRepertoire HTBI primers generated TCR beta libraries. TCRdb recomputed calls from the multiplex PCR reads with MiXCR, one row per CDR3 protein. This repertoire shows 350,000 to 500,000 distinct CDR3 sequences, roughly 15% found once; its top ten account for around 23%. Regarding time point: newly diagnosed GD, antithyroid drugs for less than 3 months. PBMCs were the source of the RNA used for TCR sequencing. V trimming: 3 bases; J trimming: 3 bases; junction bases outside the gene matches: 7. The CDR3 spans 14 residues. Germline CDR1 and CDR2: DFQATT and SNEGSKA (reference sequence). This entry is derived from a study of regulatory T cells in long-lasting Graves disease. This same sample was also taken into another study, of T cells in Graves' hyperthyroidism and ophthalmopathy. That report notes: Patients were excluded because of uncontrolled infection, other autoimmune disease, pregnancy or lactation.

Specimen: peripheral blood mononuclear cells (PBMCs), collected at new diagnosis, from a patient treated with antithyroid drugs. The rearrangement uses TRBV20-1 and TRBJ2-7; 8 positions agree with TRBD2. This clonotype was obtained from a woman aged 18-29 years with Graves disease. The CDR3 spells CSASREGLHYEQYF. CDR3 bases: TGCAGTGCTAGTCGGGAGGGACTACACTACGAGCAGTACTTC.